A single sample gave rise to the 2 T cell receptor beta chains below, sequenced in a study of neurological immune-mediated disorders. TCRdb re-analysed the 5' RACE reads in MiXCR, keeping a single row per CDR3 protein. Of some 57,000 distinct CDR3 sequences listed, less than 6% are singletons. Sequenced: PBMCs. These receptors were taken from a woman aged 45 to 65 with multiple sclerosis.

At least ten counts were recorded for this clonotype. The chain is built from TRBV5-1 and TRBJ1-1; D is undetermined. The CDR3 is made up of 14 amino acids. CDR1 SGHRS and CDR2 YFSETQ come from the germline V gene. Trimming removed 0 bases from V and 0 bases from J, with 6 bases in between. CDR3 nucleotides: TGCGCCAGCAGCTTGGACAGTATGAACACTGAAGCTTTCTTT. It codes for CASSLDSMNTEAFF.

This clonotype was detected many times. The gene calls are TRBV4-2 and TRBJ2-7; weak D call: TRBD1 (6 bases). The ends were cut back, 4 bases at V and 0 bases at J, with 19 bases in the middle. The CDR3 is 17 residues long. Germline V gene lookup returns CDR1 LGHNA and CDR2 YNFKEQ. CDR3 amino acids: CASSLSKGGRASYEQYF. CDR3 DNA sequence: TGTGCCAGCAGCCTCTCCAAAGGGGGAAGGGCCTCCTACGAGCAGTACTTC.